A selection of T cell receptor beta chains follows, all from one sample in a study of shared clonotypes between healthy human individuals. Method: immunoSEQ multiplex PCR; TCRdb's copy keeps in-frame clones and lacks some. The table shows 1,400,000 or so clones, with about 98.5% occurring only once. What was sequenced was naive CD4+ T cells sorted from blood. Receptor source: a man aged 25-45 years in good health. Each CDR3 is given with its conserved first and last residue. Each record gives: D gene, V gene, J gene, CDR3 protein, CDR3 DNA. D genes are given only for firm matches.

TRBD1	TRBV18	TRBJ2-5	CASSPTGTGFPETQYF	TGTGCCAGCTCACCAACCGGGACAGGGTTTCCAGAGACCCAGTACTTC
TRBD1	TRBV5-1	TRBJ1-1	CASSPGDRGTEAFF	TGCGCCAGCAGCCCGGGGGACAGGGGCACTGAAGCTTTCTTT
TRBD2	TRBV11-2	TRBJ2-2	CASSLGLAGFTGELFF	TGTGCCAGCAGCCTCGGACTAGCGGGATTCACCGGGGAGCTGTTTTTT
.	TRBV5-4	TRBJ1-2	CASSLEPLYGYTF	TGTGCCAGCAGCTTGGAGCCACTCTATGGCTACACCTTC
.	TRBV15	TRBJ2-7	CATSRDGSYEQYF	TGTGCCACCAGCAGGGACGGTTCCTACGAGCAGTACTTC
.	TRBV27	TRBJ1-4	CASSHKPEKLFF	TGTGCCAGCAGCCACAAACCCGAAAAACTGTTTTTT
.	TRBV29-1	TRBJ1-5	CSVGLSNSNQPQHF	TGCAGCGTGGGCCTGTCAAACAGCAATCAGCCCCAGCATTTT
.	TRBV7-7	TRBJ2-2	CASRIRDTGELFF	TGTGCTAGCAGAATCAGGGACACCGGGGAGCTGTTTTTT
.	TRBV10-2	TRBJ2-7	CASEGGRDNSYEQYF	TGCGCCAGCGAGGGGGGTCGGGACAACTCCTACGAGCAGTACTTC
.	TRBV5-1	TRBJ2-5	CASSLAGIPMYQETQYF	TGCGCCAGCAGCTTGGCGGGGATCCCCATGTACCAAGAGACCCAGTACTTC
TRBD2	TRBV11-3	TRBJ2-1	CASSFGLADYNEQFF	TGTGCCAGCAGCTTTGGACTAGCGGACTACAATGAGCAGTTCTTC
TRBD2	TRBV7-6	TRBJ2-1	CASSPRGGRASYNEQFF	TGTGCCAGCAGCCCCAGGGGCGGGAGGGCCTCCTACAATGAGCAGTTCTTC
TRBD1	TRBV28	TRBJ2-7	CASSYRGVTYEQYF	TGTGCCAGCAGTTACAGGGGGGTTACCTACGAGCAGTACTTC
.	TRBV10-3	TRBJ2-3	CAIRALTSSGGTDTQYF	TGTGCCATCCGCGCCTTGACATCATCGGGGGGCACAGATACGCAGTATTTT
TRBD1	TRBV30	TRBJ1-1	CAWSEQGPSTEAFF	TGTGCCTGGAGCGAACAGGGGCCTAGCACTGAAGCTTTCTTT
.	TRBV5-1	TRBJ2-1	CASSLAGAARDHYNEQFF	TGCGCCAGCAGCTTGGCCGGCGCGGCAAGGGACCACTACAATGAGCAGTTCTTC
.	TRBV7-9	TRBJ1-2	CASSSGAAGFLGYTF	TGTGCCAGCAGCTCGGGGGCGGCGGGGTTTCTCGGCTACACCTTC
.	TRBV10-3	TRBJ2-7	CAISERYEQYF	TGTGCCATCAGTGAGCGATACGAGCAGTACTTC
.	TRBV7-2	TRBJ2-1	CASSRGATYNEQFF	TGTGCCAGCAGCCGGGGGGCCACCTACAATGAGCAGTTCTTC
TRBD2	TRBV27	TRBJ2-7	CASTASGSPYEQYF	TGTGCCAGCACGGCTAGCGGGAGTCCCTACGAGCAGTACTTC
TRBD1	TRBV7-6	TRBJ1-5	CASSLGTGGWGNQPQHF	TGTGCCAGCAGCTTAGGGACAGGGGGCTGGGGCAATCAGCCCCAGCATTTT
TRBD1	TRBV25-1	TRBJ2-3	CASSADRGFSTDTQYF	TGTGCCAGCAGTGCCGACAGGGGCTTTAGCACAGATACGCAGTATTTT
TRBD2	TRBV7-9	TRBJ2-2	CASSTPGGSGSSGELFF	TGTGCCAGCAGCACACCGGGGGGTAGCGGGAGTTCCGGGGAGCTGTTTTTT
.	TRBV20-1	TRBJ1-1	CSTRGTEAFF	TGCAGTACAAGGGGGACTGAAGCTTTCTTT
.	TRBV7-9	TRBJ2-2	CASSQTPYGAGKVPGELFF	TGTGCCAGCAGTCAAACCCCGTATGGGGCAGGGAAAGTTCCCGGGGAGCTGTTTTTT